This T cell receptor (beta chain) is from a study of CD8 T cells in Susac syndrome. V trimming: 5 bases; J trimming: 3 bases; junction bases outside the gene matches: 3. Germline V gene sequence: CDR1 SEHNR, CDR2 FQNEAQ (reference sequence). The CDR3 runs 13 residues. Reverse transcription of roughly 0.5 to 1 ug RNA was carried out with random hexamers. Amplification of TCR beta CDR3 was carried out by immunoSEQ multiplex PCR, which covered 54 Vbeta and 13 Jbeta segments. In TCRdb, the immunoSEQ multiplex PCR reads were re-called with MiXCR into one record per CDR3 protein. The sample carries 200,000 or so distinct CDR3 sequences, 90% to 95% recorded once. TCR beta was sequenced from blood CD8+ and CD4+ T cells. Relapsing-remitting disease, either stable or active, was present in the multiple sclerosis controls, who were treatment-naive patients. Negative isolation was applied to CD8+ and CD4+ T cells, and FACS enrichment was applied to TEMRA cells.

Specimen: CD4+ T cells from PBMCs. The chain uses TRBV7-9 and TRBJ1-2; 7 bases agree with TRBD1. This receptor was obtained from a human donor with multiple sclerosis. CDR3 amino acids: CASSPTGHYGYTF. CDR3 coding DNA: TGTGCCAGCAGCCCGACAGGGCACTATGGCTACACCTTC.